Sequencing of this T cell receptor (beta chain) was carried out in a study of T cells in Graves' hyperthyroidism and ophthalmopathy. Concerning this clonotype: Its specificity is unknown. This sequence may be a read error, since a much larger clone differs from it by one base.

RNA transcripts were the template for amplifying TCR beta CDR3 regions. The HTBI primer set was used in a first-round RT-PCR of the TCR CDR3. Using its own MiXCR run on the multiplex PCR reads, TCRdb lists one record per CDR3 protein. Among approximately 640,000 distinct CDR3 sequences listed, about 17% were seen once. Graves' hyperthyroidism is called stable when ophthalmopathy does not progress within 18 months. Newly diagnosed hyperthyroidism, duration under 2 months, in patients aged 18 to 65. Uncontrolled infection, other autoimmune disease, pregnancy or lactation excluded patients. Whole-study results and caveats: Blood also carried most thyroid clonotypes expanded above 0.001.

From germline, CDR1 is SGHKS and CDR2 YYEKEE (reference sequence). Trimming pared 0 bases from V and 3 bases from J, leaving 9 bases between. This CDR3 is 15 amino acids long. Source material: blood. V usage is TRBV5-5 and J usage is TRBJ2-2; D is perhaps TRBD1 (6 bases). This clonotype was sampled from a woman aged 25 to 39 with Graves' hyperthyroidism. The CDR3 DNA sequence: TGTGCCAGCAGCTTGGTGGGGGCGTACACCGGGGAGCTGTTTTTT. It is translated as CASSLVGAYTGELFF.